A selection of T cell receptor beta chains follows, all from one sample in a study of human T cells and chemical hapten exposure. TCRdb re-called the RACE reads through MiXCR, storing one row per CDR3 protein. The table lists around 300,000 distinct CDR3 sequences, approximately 7.5% of them singletons, with 1.2% in the top ten. The sample in question was whole blood, obtained in connection with sensitization to the hapten diphenylcyclopropenone (DPC). All receptors come from a man between 18 and 35 years old with alopecia areata. Some clones in this sample may be carry-over from other donors' samples. Both conserved end residues are part of each CDR3. The D gene is left open where the match is weak. Clone size, where shown, is once, few, many, or a class for clones that have expanded.

v_gene: TRBV27; j_gene: TRBJ1-1; abundance: few; d_gene: TRBD1; CDR3nt: TGTGCCAGCAGAGGGACAGGAAGGGGTGAAGCTTTCTTT; CDR3aa: CASRGTGRGEAFF
v_gene: TRBV20-1; j_gene: TRBJ2-7; abundance: NA; d_gene: NA; CDR3nt: TGCAGTGCTGCCAAGGGCTCCTACGAGCAGTACTTC; CDR3aa: CSAAKGSYEQYF
v_gene: TRBV10-3; j_gene: TRBJ2-6; abundance: NA; d_gene: TRBD1; CDR3nt: TGTGCCATCCGATATTCCGGGACAGGGGATTCCAACGTCCTGACTTTC; CDR3aa: CAIRYSGTGDSNVLTF
v_gene: TRBV20-1; j_gene: TRBJ2-7; abundance: NA; d_gene: NA; CDR3nt: TGCAGTACCCAGGGGTTCAGCTCCTACGAGCAGTACTTC; CDR3aa: CSTQGFSSYEQYF
v_gene: TRBV25-1; j_gene: TRBJ2-3; abundance: many; d_gene: NA; CDR3nt: TGTGCCAGCAGTGTCGACAATACGCAGTATTTT; CDR3aa: CASSVDNTQYF
v_gene: TRBV5-1; j_gene: TRBJ1-1; abundance: many; d_gene: TRBD1; CDR3nt: TGCGCCAGCAGCTTAACAGGGGCCACTGAAGCTTTCTTT; CDR3aa: CASSLTGATEAFF
v_gene: TRBV4-1; j_gene: TRBJ1-6; abundance: few; d_gene: NA; CDR3nt: TGCGCCAGCAGTCCCCTGCGGGCCATCATGATCAAGGGGATTTCACCCCTCCACTTT; CDR3aa: CASSPLRAIMIKGISPLHF
v_gene: TRBV7-2; j_gene: TRBJ1-1; abundance: few; d_gene: NA; CDR3nt: TGTGCCAGCAGGTGGACCGTGCCATTGAACACTGAAGCTTTCTTT; CDR3aa: CASRWTVPLNTEAFF
v_gene: TRBV7-2; j_gene: TRBJ1-5; abundance: many; d_gene: TRBD1; CDR3nt: TGTGCCAGCAGCCCGCAGGGGGTTGGCAATCAGCCCCAGCATTTT; CDR3aa: CASSPQGVGNQPQHF
v_gene: TRBV12-3/TRBV12-4; j_gene: TRBJ1-2; abundance: NA; d_gene: NA; CDR3nt: TGTGCCAGCAGTTTACCAGGTGTAAGTGGCTACACCTTC; CDR3aa: CASSLPGVSGYTF
v_gene: TRBV5-5; j_gene: TRBJ1-1; abundance: NA; d_gene: TRBD1; CDR3nt: TGTGCCAGCACCATAAGCAGGGGGCTGGGCACTGAAGCTTTCTTT; CDR3aa: CASTISRGLGTEAFF
v_gene: TRBV28; j_gene: TRBJ1-2; abundance: NA; d_gene: NA; CDR3nt: TGTGCCAGCACTGGCAGAGCTAACTATGGCTACACCTTC; CDR3aa: CASTGRANYGYTF
v_gene: TRBV5-5; j_gene: TRBJ1-6; abundance: few; d_gene: NA; CDR3nt: TGTGCCAGCAGCCGGCGCTCAGAAGGGACGTATTCACCCCTCCACTTT; CDR3aa: CASSRRSEGTYSPLHF
v_gene: TRBV7-2; j_gene: TRBJ1-4; abundance: NA; d_gene: NA; CDR3nt: TGTGCCAGCAGCCCCCCAGGGTCAACTAATGAAAAACTGTTTTTT; CDR3aa: CASSPPGSTNEKLFF
v_gene: TRBV12-3/TRBV12-4; j_gene: TRBJ2-5; abundance: NA; d_gene: NA; CDR3nt: TGTGCCAGCAGTTCCATTGGGGAGACCCAGTACTTC; CDR3aa: CASSSIGETQYF
v_gene: TRBV25-1; j_gene: TRBJ1-5; abundance: many; d_gene: NA; CDR3nt: TGTGCCAGCAGTGACGGGGGTAGCAATCAGCCCCAGCATTTT; CDR3aa: CASSDGGSNQPQHF
v_gene: TRBV4-3; j_gene: TRBJ2-3; abundance: NA; d_gene: TRBD1; CDR3nt: TGCGCCAGCAGCCAATGGACAGGGGACCATCGGCGTGTGGATACGCAGTATTTT; CDR3aa: CASSQWTGDHRRVDTQYF
v_gene: TRBV3-1; j_gene: TRBJ2-1; abundance: few; d_gene: NA; CDR3nt: TGTGCCAGCAGCCAAGATGCCGGGGGAGTCTACAATGAGCAGTTCTTC; CDR3aa: CASSQDAGGVYNEQFF
v_gene: TRBV7-9; j_gene: TRBJ1-4; abundance: NA; d_gene: NA; CDR3nt: TGTGCCAGCAGCTCCCGTGGGGAAAAACTGTTTTTT; CDR3aa: CASSSRGEKLFF
v_gene: TRBV9; j_gene: TRBJ2-2; abundance: few; d_gene: NA; CDR3nt: TGTGCCAGCAGCACTCCGGGAGAGCTGAACACCGGGGAGCTGTTTTTT; CDR3aa: CASSTPGELNTGELFF
v_gene: TRBV28; j_gene: TRBJ1-6; abundance: NA; d_gene: NA; CDR3nt: TGTGCCAGCAGTTTCTTTGACAGAGAGAATTCACCCCTCCACTTT; CDR3aa: CASSFFDRENSPLHF
v_gene: TRBV11-1; j_gene: TRBJ1-3; abundance: NA; d_gene: NA; CDR3nt: TGTGCCAGCAGCTATAACGGAGACGGAAACACCATATATTTT; CDR3aa: CASSYNGDGNTIYF
v_gene: TRBV25-1; j_gene: TRBJ1-6; abundance: NA; d_gene: NA; CDR3nt: TGTGCCAGCAGTGAATTGGTACCCGGGAGTAATTCACCCCTCCACTTT; CDR3aa: CASSELVPGSNSPLHF
v_gene: TRBV20-1; j_gene: TRBJ2-7; abundance: few; d_gene: TRBD2; CDR3nt: TGCAGTGCTAGAGATCTAGCGGGGGCCCTAGCCTACGAGCAGTACTTC; CDR3aa: CSARDLAGALAYEQYF
v_gene: TRBV29-1; j_gene: TRBJ2-5; abundance: NA; d_gene: NA; CDR3nt: TGCAGCTCCTCCTTCGGGGAAGAGACCCAGTACTTC; CDR3aa: CSSSFGEETQYF
v_gene: TRBV24-1; j_gene: TRBJ2-5; abundance: few; d_gene: NA; CDR3nt: TGTGCCACCAGTGACCGGGATGTCGAGACCCAGTACTTC; CDR3aa: CATSDRDVETQYF
v_gene: TRBV6-6; j_gene: TRBJ2-1; abundance: many; d_gene: NA; CDR3nt: TGTGCCAGCAGTGCCGGGGGGACAGGTGAGCAGTTCTTC; CDR3aa: CASSAGGTGEQFF
v_gene: TRBV12-3/TRBV12-4; j_gene: TRBJ2-1; abundance: few; d_gene: NA; CDR3nt: TGTGCCAGCAGTGCCAGCCCCTCAAGCTCCTACAATGAGCAGTTCTTC; CDR3aa: CASSASPSSSYNEQFF
v_gene: TRBV7-2; j_gene: TRBJ2-3; abundance: few; d_gene: TRBD2; CDR3nt: TGTGCCAGCAGCTTAGCGAACGAGGGACTAGCGGGGGGGCTAGGGTATTTT; CDR3aa: CASSLANEGLAGGLGYF
v_gene: TRBV5-1; j_gene: TRBJ1-4; abundance: few; d_gene: NA; CDR3nt: TGCGCCAGCAGCCCGACAATTACAGGGAATGAAAAACTGTTTTTT; CDR3aa: CASSPTITGNEKLFF
v_gene: TRBV19; j_gene: TRBJ2-1; abundance: NA; d_gene: NA; CDR3nt: TGTGCCAGCCGAGTTCGGGGGTCCTACAATGAGCAGTTCTTC; CDR3aa: CASRVRGSYNEQFF
v_gene: TRBV6-6; j_gene: TRBJ1-2; abundance: few; d_gene: NA; CDR3nt: TGTGCCAGCAGTCCACAGGGTCTTATTTTTGGCTACACCTTC; CDR3aa: CASSPQGLIFGYTF
v_gene: TRBV5-1; j_gene: TRBJ2-7; abundance: NA; d_gene: TRBD2; CDR3nt: TGCGCCAGCAGCTCTGGACTAGCGGGGGCCTCCTACGAGCAGTACTTC; CDR3aa: CASSSGLAGASYEQYF
v_gene: TRBV18; j_gene: TRBJ2-7; abundance: few; d_gene: TRBD2; CDR3nt: TGTGCCAGTTTAGCGGGGGAGAGCTCCTACGAGCAGTACTTC; CDR3aa: CASLAGESSYEQYF
v_gene: TRBV27; j_gene: TRBJ2-5; abundance: many; d_gene: NA; CDR3nt: TGTGCCAGCAGTTTTGCGGAGACCCAGTACTTC; CDR3aa: CASSFAETQYF
v_gene: TRBV5-1; j_gene: TRBJ2-1; abundance: NA; d_gene: TRBD1; CDR3nt: TGCGCCAGCAGCTGGACAGGGAGTGAGCAGTTCTTC; CDR3aa: CASSWTGSEQFF
v_gene: TRBV5-1; j_gene: TRBJ2-7; abundance: NA; d_gene: NA; CDR3nt: TGCGCCAGCAGCTCTCCAGGGGTGAGGGGCTACGAGCAGTACTTC; CDR3aa: CASSSPGVRGYEQYF
v_gene: TRBV12-3/TRBV12-4; j_gene: TRBJ2-1; abundance: few; d_gene: NA; CDR3nt: TGTGCCAGCAGTTTGGGTAGGGGCCCGAACGCCGTTAACAATGAGCAGTTCTTC; CDR3aa: CASSLGRGPNAVNNEQFF
v_gene: TRBV28; j_gene: TRBJ2-7; abundance: many; d_gene: NA; CDR3nt: TGTGCCAGCAAGAGTTGGTACGAGCAGTACTTC; CDR3aa: CASKSWYEQYF
v_gene: TRBV28; j_gene: TRBJ2-7; abundance: many; d_gene: NA; CDR3nt: TGTGCCAGCAGCCTGGAAGGGAACGAGCAGTACTTC; CDR3aa: CASSLEGNEQYF
v_gene: TRBV20-1; j_gene: TRBJ2-1; abundance: few; d_gene: NA; CDR3nt: TGCAGTGCTAGAGTGGGGACCTCCTACAATGAGCAGTTCTTC; CDR3aa: CSARVGTSYNEQFF